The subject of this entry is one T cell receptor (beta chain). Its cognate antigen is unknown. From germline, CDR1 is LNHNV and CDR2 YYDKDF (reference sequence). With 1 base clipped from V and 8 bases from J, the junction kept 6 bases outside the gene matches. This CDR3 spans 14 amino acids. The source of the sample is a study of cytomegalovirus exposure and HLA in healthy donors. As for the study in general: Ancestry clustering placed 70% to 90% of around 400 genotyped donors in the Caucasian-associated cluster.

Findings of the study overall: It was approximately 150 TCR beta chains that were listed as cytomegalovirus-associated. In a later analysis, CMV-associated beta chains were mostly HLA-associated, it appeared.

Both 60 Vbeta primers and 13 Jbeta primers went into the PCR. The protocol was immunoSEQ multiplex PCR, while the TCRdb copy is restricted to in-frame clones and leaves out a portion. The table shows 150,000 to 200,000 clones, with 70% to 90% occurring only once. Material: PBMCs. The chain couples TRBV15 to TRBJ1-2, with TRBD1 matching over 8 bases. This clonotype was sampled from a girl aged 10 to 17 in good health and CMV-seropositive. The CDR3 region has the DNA TGTGCCACCAGCAGAGCAAGGACAGGGTACGGCTACACCTTC. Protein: CATSRARTGYGYTF.